The subject of this entry is one TCR beta chain. Per the authors' pipeline: Nucleated cell number was recorded as an estimate derived from reference gene primer amplification. Using immunoSEQ multiplex PCR, the repertoire was profiled, and TCRdb retains in-frame clones only, with some absent. That table is the source of V, J and clone size, and D and trimming were worked out from the DNA. Counted here are some 510,000 clones, approximately 90% occurring once; the ten biggest clones make up roughly 1.9%. Recovered Cohort 3 donors showed two negative PCRs, clearance, or symptom resolution. This sample is drawn from a study of blood T cell repertoires in COVID-19. This receptor was obtained from a woman aged 40 to 49 who had recovered from COVID-19. The sample was PBMCs or T cells enriched from blood (not recorded which).

In DNA form, the CDR3 reads TGTGCCAGCAGCACCGACAGGGTTCGGATCTCACCCCTCCACTTT. Amino acid sequence: CASSTDRVRISPLHF. The chain joins TRBV5-5 to TRBJ1-6, with 7 bases aligning to TRBD1. The CDR3 runs 15 residues. V lost 4 bases, J lost 10 bases, and 11 bases stayed unmatched. Germline V lookup: CDR1 SGHKS, CDR2 YYEKEE (reference sequence). Full variable domain (remainder filled in from reference TRBV5-5 and TRBJ1-6): DAGVTQSPTHLIKTRGQQVTLRCSPISGHKSVSWYQQVLGQGPQFIFQYYEKEERGRGNFPDRFSARQFPNYSSELNVNALLLGDSALYLCASSTDRVRISPLHFGNGTRLTVT.